This T cell receptor beta chain was found in a study of vaccination and CD4 T cells after COVID-19. For the study at large: Overlapping peptides covering the spike proteins of SARS-CoV-2, HCoV-NL63, HCoV-OC43 and HCoV-229E were added to stimulate cells. General study findings and limits: There was no significant change from around 19 to 38 median reactive clonotypes.

The treatment denotes: roughly ten-day PBMC culture with coronavirus spike peptide pools or control peptides (ViraFEST assay). Comments on this clonotype: What it binds is not known.

Germline CDR1 and CDR2: SNHLY and FYNNEI. The V end lost 8 bases, the J end lost 2 bases, and 12 bases lay between the germline ends. This CDR3 is built from 13 residues. Sequencing of the DNA from cultured CD4+ T cells was carried out with the Oncomine TCR Beta short-read assay. One entry per CDR3 protein results from TCRdb running MiXCR on the PCR reads. This sample yields approximately 13,000 distinct CDR3 sequences, of which approximately 57% are seen a single time; 6.5% to 8% belongs to the top ten. V usage is TRBV2 and J usage is TRBJ2-5; a weak D match, TRBD1 (6 bases). The sequencing sample was made of CD4+ T cells from blood, cultured in vitro. This sequence originates from a human donor who had recovered from COVID-19. The CDR3: CASQRTAQETQYF. CDR3 nucleotide sequence: TGTGCCAGCCAGAGGACAGCTCAAGAGACCCAGTACTTC.